This TCR beta chain comes out of a study of spatial heterogeneity in lung cancer. Trimming cost V 4 bases and J 4 bases; bases outside gene matches: 4. This CDR3 region has 14 residues. Germline V gives CDR1 MGHDK, CDR2 SYGVNS. This clonotype was recorded at least ten times. Time point described: sample taken at primary tumor resection. One entry per CDR3 protein, called by TCRdb with MiXCR from the 5' RACE reads. The data contain about 1,600 distinct CDR3 sequences, around 5% of them seen just once; the ten biggest clones take up around a fifth. The receptor was derived from a female donor with early-stage non-small cell lung cancer. The material sequenced was normal lung tissue next to the tumor, taken at surgery. This chain joins TRBV25-1 and TRBJ1-2; TRBD1 matches 9 bases. The CDR3 nucleotides read TGTGCCAGCAGTGTCGGACAGGGGATCTATGGCTACACCTTC. Its protein product is CASSVGQGIYGYTF.